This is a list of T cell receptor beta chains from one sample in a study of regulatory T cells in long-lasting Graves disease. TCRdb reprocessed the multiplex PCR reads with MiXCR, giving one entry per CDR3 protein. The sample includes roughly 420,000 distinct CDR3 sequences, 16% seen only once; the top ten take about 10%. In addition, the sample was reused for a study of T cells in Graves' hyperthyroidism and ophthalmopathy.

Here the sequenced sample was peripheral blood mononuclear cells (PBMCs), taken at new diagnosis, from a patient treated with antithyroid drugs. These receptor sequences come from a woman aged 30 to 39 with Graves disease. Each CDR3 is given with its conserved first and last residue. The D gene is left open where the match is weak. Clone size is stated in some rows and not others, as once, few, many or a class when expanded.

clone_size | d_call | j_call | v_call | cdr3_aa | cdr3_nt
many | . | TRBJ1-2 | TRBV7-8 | CASSWEIGMRTVYGYTF | TGTGCCAGCAGCTGGGAGATTGGGATGCGGACGGTTTATGGCTACACCTTC
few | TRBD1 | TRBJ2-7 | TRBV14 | CASSSRDRSTYEQYF | TGTGCCAGCAGCTCCCGGGACAGGAGTACCTACGAGCAGTACTTC
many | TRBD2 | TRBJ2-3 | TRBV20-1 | CSAGVSGSLTPADTQYF | TGCAGTGCAGGGGTTAGCGGGAGTCTGACTCCCGCAGATACGCAGTATTTT
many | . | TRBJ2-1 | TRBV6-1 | CASRRPGLYNEQFF | TGTGCCAGCAGGCGTCCGGGACTTTACAATGAGCAGTTCTTC
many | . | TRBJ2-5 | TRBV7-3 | CASKKEAGQETQYF | TGTGCCAGCAAAAAAGAGGCAGGGCAAGAGACCCAGTACTTC
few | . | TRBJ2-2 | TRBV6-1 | CATRGGIYTGELFF | TGTGCCACCAGAGGGGGAATATACACCGGGGAGCTGTTTTTT
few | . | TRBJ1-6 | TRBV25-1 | CASHIGPAGSSPLHF | TGTGCCAGTCATATAGGCCCGGCAGGGTCATCACCCCTCCACTTT
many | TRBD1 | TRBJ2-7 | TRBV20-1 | CSASVDGQGLKSGLREDEQYF | TGCAGTGCTAGTGTTGACGGACAGGGATTAAAATCGGGATTAAGGGAAGACGAGCAGTACTTC
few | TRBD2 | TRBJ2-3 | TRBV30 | CAWRTSGSRDTQYF | TGTGCCTGGAGAACTAGCGGGAGTAGGGATACGCAGTATTTT
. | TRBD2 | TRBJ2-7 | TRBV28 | CASSSGGPTWSVQYF | TGTGCCAGCAGTTCGGGGGGGCCGACCTGGTCGGTGCAGTACTTC
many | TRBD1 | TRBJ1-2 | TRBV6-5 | CASSLTLTGIYGYTF | TGTGCCAGCAGTTTGACCCTGACAGGGATCTATGGCTACACCTTC
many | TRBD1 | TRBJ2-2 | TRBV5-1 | CASSLETGRSGELFF | TGCGCCAGCAGCTTGGAGACAGGGCGGTCCGGGGAGCTGTTTTTT
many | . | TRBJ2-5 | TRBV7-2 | CASRLSGVTQYF | TGTGCCAGCAGGTTATCGGGGGTAACCCAGTACTTC
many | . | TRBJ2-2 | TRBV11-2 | CASSPLRVAGELFF | TGTGCCAGCAGCCCCCTTAGGGTCGCCGGGGAGCTGTTTTTT